One sample yielded the 18 T cell receptor beta chains listed below, sequenced in a study of CD8+CD57+ T cells in acquired aplastic anemia. Previously, flow cytometry had revealed CD8+CD57+ cell expansion in the patients chosen for sequencing. Investigators profiled TCR beta VDJ and CDR3 from genomic DNA template. MiXCR, run by TCRdb on the reads, gives a single entry per CDR3 protein. The sample shows 150,000 to 200,000 distinct CDR3 sequences, less than 60% of them seen only once. Sequencing was performed on sorted CD4+, CD8+, or CD8+CD57+ T cells (not recorded which) from PBMCs. The receptors come from a human donor with aplastic anemia.

Comments on this clonotype: A junction end diverges from the germline sequence, so it may reflect a read error. This chain joins TRBV5-3 and TRBJ1-1; 7 nucleotides agree with TRBD1. TRBV5-3 is designated an ORF whose function remains uncertain. This CDR3 contains 14 residues. In DNA form, the CDR3 reads TGTGCCAGCAGCTCGGGACAGCCCTACACTGAAGCTTTCTTT. Its protein product is CASSSGQPYTEAFF.

The chain employs TRBV20-1 and TRBJ1-1, with 9 bases aligning to TRBD1. The germline CDR1 and CDR2 sequences are DFQATT and SNEGSKA (reference sequence). The CDR3 contains 12 residues. The trim removed 3 bases at V and 11 bases at J, leaving 7 bases unmatched. CDR3 in amino acids: CSARDRGGEAFF. CDR3 coding DNA: TGCAGTGCTAGGGACAGGGGTGGTGAGGCTTTCTTT.

In this sample, this clonotype turned up a few times. The chain couples TRBV7-9 to TRBJ1-2, with 10 bases identical to TRBD1. The CDR3 has 13 amino acids. V shed 7 bases, J shed 5 bases, and the junction held 4 bases outside the gene matches. The germline V gene encodes CDR1 SEHNR and CDR2 FQNEAQ (reference sequence). The CDR3 bases are TGTGCCAGCACACCGGGACAGGGGTATGGCTACACCTTC. It yields the protein CASTPGQGYGYTF.

V usage is TRBV20-1 and J usage is TRBJ2-7, with 8 positions matching TRBD1. CDR3 length: 15 amino acids. The germline V gene has CDR1 DFQATT and CDR2 SNEGSKA (reference sequence). V was pared by 6 bases and J by 5 bases, with 15 bases of the junction left unmatched. CDR3 region: CSAPKTGAAAHEQYF. In DNA, the CDR3 is TGCAGTGCCCCAAAGACAGGGGCCGCGGCCCACGAGCAGTACTTC.

Regarding this clonotype: A read error may produce the germline difference seen at one junction end. The rearrangement uses TRBV7-7 and TRBJ2-7; weak D call: TRBD1 (5 bases). The CDR3 extends over 14 amino acids. Germline V CDR1 and CDR2: SSHAT, FNYEAQ (reference sequence). CDR3 in DNA: TGTGCTAGCAGCGCCCATACAGGTAGCTACGAGCAGTACTTC. This translates into CASSAHTGSYEQYF.

This clonotype was recorded only once. The chain's CDR3 is CASKGAAPLRAFF. CDR3 DNA sequence: TGTGCCAGCAAGGGGGCCGCACCCCTGAGGGCTTTCTTT. V and J are TRBV25-1 and TRBJ1-1; 7 positions match TRBD1. V shed 7 bases, J shed 11 bases, and the junction held 13 bases outside the gene matches. The CDR3 contains 13 residues. Germline-derived CDR1 and CDR2 are MGHDK and SYGVNS.

This clonotype has just one count. This rearrangement joins TRBV20-1 to TRBJ2-1, with D perhaps matching TRBD1 (6 bases). Between the trimmed V and J ends, which lost 3 bases and 1 base, there was a span of 10 bases. CDR1 and CDR2 from the germline V gene are DFQATT and SNEGSKA (reference sequence). This CDR3 comprises 14 residues. In DNA form, the CDR3 reads TGCAGTGCTAGGGGGGACATTTCCTACAATGAGCAGTTCTTC. Encoded protein: CSARGDISYNEQFF.

This clonotype was recorded a few times. The J gene is TRBJ2-5, the V gene TRBV7-3; no definite D call. Germline V lookup: CDR1 SGHTA, CDR2 FQGTGA. The CDR3 runs 11 residues. Trimming cost V 5 bases and J 5 bases, with 6 bases left between them. CDR3 loop: CASSGSETQYF. The CDR3 nucleotides are TGTGCCAGCAGCGGTAGCGAGACCCAGTACTTC.

This clonotype was detected ten times or more. The chain carries TRBV15 and TRBJ1-5; no reliable D call. This CDR3 is 15 amino acids long. Trimming removed 0 bases at V and 0 bases at J, with 6 bases between. Germline V gene sequence: CDR1 LNHNV, CDR2 YYDKDF (reference sequence). The CDR3 here is CATSREVYSNQPQHF. Written as DNA, the CDR3 is TGTGCCACCAGCAGAGAGGTATATAGCAATCAGCCCCAGCATTTT. Full variable domain (missing parts from reference TRBV15 and TRBJ1-5): DAMVIQNPRYQVTQFGKPVTLSCSQTLNHNVMYWYQQKSSQAPKLLFHYYDKDFNNEADTPDNFQSRRPNTSFCFLDIRSPGLGDTAMYLCATSREVYSNQPQHFGDGTRLSIL.

The rearrangement uses TRBV7-8 and TRBJ2-5; D is unclear. Trimming cost V 2 bases and J 5 bases, with 9 bases left between them. The CDR3 runs to 13 residues. Germline V gives CDR1 SGHVS, CDR2 FQNEAQ. This chain's CDR3 is CASSLKVQETQYF. The CDR3 DNA follows: TGTGCCAGCAGCTTAAAGGTCCAGGAGACCCAGTACTTC.

This clonotype was recorded once. The rearrangement uses TRBV6-4 and TRBJ1-2; no firm D call. Per the germline V gene, CDR1 is MRHNA and CDR2 is SNTAGT. V gave up 1 base and J gave up 8 bases, with 11 bases separating them. The CDR3 is 13 amino acids. CDR3 nucleotides: TGTGCCAGCAGTGACTGGTCCGGGGTAGGCTACACCTTC. This translates into CASSDWSGVGYTF.

This clonotype showed up many times. This chain connects TRBV5-1 to TRBJ2-1; the D gene is possibly TRBD2 (6 bases). Germline CDR1 is SGHRS and CDR2 is YFSETQ. V shed 4 bases and J shed 9 bases, with 23 bases lying between them. CDR3 length: 16 amino acids. CDR3 nucleotide sequence: TGCGCCAGCAGCCCGGGGGTAGTAGTGGGGAGCGGTGAGCAGTTCTTC. Protein: CASSPGVVVGSGEQFF.

This clonotype occurred a few times. This rearrangement joins TRBV15 to TRBJ2-7, with 12 positions matching TRBD1. There are 16 residues in the CDR3. Trimming cost V 6 bases and J 2 bases; bases outside gene matches: 8. Germline V gives CDR1 LNHNV, CDR2 YYDKDF (reference sequence). The CDR3: CATSPGTGGLPYEQYF. CDR3 nucleotides: TGTGCCACCAGTCCCGGGACAGGGGGCCTCCCCTACGAGCAGTACTTC. Full variable domain (outside the CDR3, taken from reference TRBV15 and TRBJ2-7): DAMVIQNPRYQVTQFGKPVTLSCSQTLNHNVMYWYQQKSSQAPKLLFHYYDKDFNNEADTPDNFQSRRPNTSFCFLDIRSPGLGDTAMYLCATSPGTGGLPYEQYFGPGTRLTVT.

The chain has TRBV24-1 and TRBJ2-1; D uncertain. Germline V gene sequence: CDR1 KGHDR, CDR2 SFDVKD. Trimming cost V 7 bases and J 8 bases, with 8 bases left between them. This CDR3 region has 11 residues. The CDR3 spells CATSLLHEQFF. CDR3 bases: TGTGCCACCAGCCTTCTGCATGAGCAGTTCTTC.

There are many counts of this clonotype. The chain recombines TRBV20-1 with TRBJ2-3; D unresolved. The V and J ends lost 3 bases and 5 bases respectively, with 9 bases between them. CDR1 is DFQATT, CDR2 SNEGSKA, per germline (reference sequence). CDR3 length equals 12 residues. The chain's CDR3 is CSASRPGDTQYF. Written as DNA, the CDR3 is TGCAGTGCTAGCCGACCGGGAGATACGCAGTATTTT.

This clonotype was detected a few times. This chain joins TRBV10-3 and TRBJ2-7; no clear D. Deletions cut 10 bases from V and 2 bases from J, with 12 bases between. The CDR3 has 12 residues. Germline V gives CDR1 ENHRY, CDR2 SYGVKD. CDR3 sequence: CASSGDTYEQYF. The CDR3 nucleotides read TGTGCCAGCTCAGGAGACACCTACGAGCAGTACTTC.

The rearrangement uses TRBV10-3 and TRBJ1-1, with a weak D call TRBD1 (5 bases). The CDR3 consists of 14 residues. Looked up from germline, CDR1 is ENHRY and CDR2 is SYGVKD. Trimming removed 1 base at V and 5 bases at J, with 11 bases between. In DNA form, the CDR3 reads TGTGCCATCAGTGAGTGGGGGGAGAGTACTGAAGCTTTCTTT. It yields the protein CAISEWGESTEAFF.

The J gene is TRBJ2-1, the V gene TRBV2; D unclear. The CDR3 contains 13 residues. The V gene's germline CDR1 is SNHLY and CDR2 FYNNEI. Trimming shortened V by 7 bases and J by 3 bases, and 10 bases separated the two germline ends. The CDR3: CASTEEDYNEQFF. The CDR3 DNA sequence: TGTGCCAGCACCGAGGAAGACTACAATGAGCAGTTCTTC.